Listed here are 20 T cell receptor beta chains from one sample, sequenced in a study of CD8+ T cells in alopecia areata. As the sequencing template, cDNA was produced by extracting RNA and reverse transcribing it. TCRdb keeps only in-frame clones here, not all; method: immunoSEQ multiplex PCR. The table includes about 200,000 clones, roughly 56% detected once. The sequencing sample was made of CD8+ T cells sorted from blood. Receptors originate from a human donor in good health.

The rearrangement joins TRBV13 to TRBJ2-7; D remains ambiguous. CDR3 size: 13 residues. Germline V gene data show CDR1 as PRHDT and CDR2 as FYEKMQ (reference sequence). Trimming took 5 bases from V and 5 from J, leaving 13 bases between them. CDR3 nucleotides: TGTGCCAGCAGCCCTAAGATGGAAAACGAGCAGTACTTC. It is translated as CASSPKMENEQYF.

This clone was detected a few times. The V gene is TRBV27, the J gene TRBJ1-3; perhaps TRBD1 as D (5 bases). V shed 3 bases and J shed 0 bases, with 6 bases lying between them. Per germline, CDR1 MNHEY and CDR2 SMNVEV (reference sequence). The CDR3 spans 14 residues. CDR3 coding DNA: TGTGCCAGCAGTTTGGGGGGCTCTGGAAACACCATATATTTT. The encoded protein is CASSLGGSGNTIYF.

This clone was seen once. This rearrangement joins TRBV27 to TRBJ2-1; D is uncertain. This CDR3 contains 13 residues. The germline gives CDR1 MNHEY, CDR2 SMNVEV (reference sequence). Between the trimmed V and J ends, which lost 5 bases and 5 bases, there was a span of 10 bases. The CDR3 protein is CASSTDTDNEQFF. As DNA, the CDR3 is TGTGCCAGCAGTACCGATACCGACAATGAGCAGTTCTTC.

This clone turned up a few times. The gene calls are TRBV7-9 and TRBJ2-1; D possibly matches TRBD1 or TRBD2 (5 bases each). In germline, CDR1 is SEHNR, CDR2 FQNEAQ (reference sequence). V gave up 5 bases and J gave up 3 bases, with 11 bases separating them. The CDR3 spans 14 residues. The CDR3, as DNA: TGTGCCAGCAGCGAGAGGGACGGCTACAATGAGCAGTTCTTC. Its translation: CASSERDGYNEQFF.

The chain uses TRBV25-1 and TRBJ1-1; D is uncertain. CDR1 MGHDK and CDR2 SYGVNS come from the germline V gene. V lost 0 bases and J 5 bases, leaving 7 bases between the germline ends. CDR3 size: 13 residues. The CDR3 is CASSEYARTEAFF. CDR3 in DNA: TGTGCCAGCAGTGAATATGCGAGGACTGAAGCTTTCTTT.

The chain is built from TRBV18 and TRBJ2-7; weak D call: TRBD1 (5 bases). Germline V gene sequence: CDR1 KGHSH, CDR2 LQKENI. The CDR3 length is 12 residues. V dropped 6 bases and J dropped 2 bases, with 8 bases sitting between them. The CDR3: CASSDSPYEQYF. The CDR3 DNA sequence: TGTGCCAGCTCCGACAGCCCCTACGAGCAGTACTTC.

The V call is TRBV2, the J call TRBJ2-5; no definite D call. CDR1 is SNHLY, CDR2 FYNNEI, per germline. V lost 3 bases to trimming and J lost 5 bases, with 10 bases between them. The CDR3 is 13 residues long. CDR3 region: CASSDILSETQYF. The CDR3 region has the DNA TGTGCCAGCAGTGATATCCTCTCGGAGACCCAGTACTTC.

This clone showed up just a few times. The V and J genes are TRBV29-1 and TRBJ1-2; TRBD1 might be the D (6 bases). Trimming shortened V by 2 bases and J by 4 bases, and 11 bases separated the two germline ends. Germline V gives CDR1 SQVTM, CDR2 ANQGSEA. The CDR3 has 13 residues. Here the CDR3 reads CSVENRESYGYTF. The CDR3 DNA is TGCAGCGTTGAAAACAGGGAGAGCTATGGCTACACCTTC.

This chain links TRBV7-9 with TRBJ1-5; 8 nucleotides match TRBD1. Losses at the gene ends were 4 bases for V and 6 bases for J; bases not matched to a gene: 8. Germline assignment: CDR1 SEHNR and CDR2 FQNEAQ (reference sequence). This CDR3 comprises 15 residues. In nucleotides, the CDR3 is TGTGCCAGCAGCTCAGAGACAGGGGAGGGTCAGCCCCAGCATTTT. Protein: CASSSETGEGQPQHF.

This clone was picked up one time. The chain is built from TRBV15 and TRBJ1-6; no clear D. Trimming shortened V by 0 bases and J by 11 bases, and 14 bases separated the two germline ends. Germline lookup yields CDR1 LNHNV and CDR2 YYDKDF (reference sequence). This CDR3 region has 15 residues. CDR3 nucleotides: TGTGCCACCAGCAGAGATAAAGACAAGTCGGCACCCCTCCACTTT. Translation: CATSRDKDKSAPLHF.

The chain carries TRBV19 and TRBJ2-5; 12 positions agree with TRBD2. V shed 5 bases and J 5 bases; nucleotides not matched to a gene: 6. Per the germline V gene, CDR1 is LNHDA and CDR2 is SQIVND (reference sequence). This CDR3 comprises 15 residues. The DNA of the CDR3 is TGTGCCAGTAGTTTCGGGACTAGCGGGCAGGAGACCCAGTACTTC. Its translation is CASSFGTSGQETQYF.

The table lists this clone with a few counts. The CDR3 coding sequence is TGTGCCAGCAGTGACCCTCGGGACAGGGAACGCAATTCACCCCTCCACTTT. Residues: CASSDPRDRERNSPLHF. The chain uses TRBV6-1 and TRBJ1-6; 9 positions agree with TRBD1. V shed 3 bases, J shed 7 bases, and the junction held 10 bases outside the gene matches. The CDR3 has 17 amino acids. CDR1 is MNHNS, CDR2 SASEGT, per germline.

The rearrangement links TRBV5-1 to TRBJ1-6; no definite D call. CDR1 is SGHRS and CDR2 is YFSETQ in the germline V gene. The length of the CDR3 is 14 residues. Trimming cost V 4 bases and J 3 bases, with 8 bases left between them. The CDR3: CASSADGYNSPLHF. In DNA, the CDR3 is TGCGCCAGCAGCGCCGACGGCTATAATTCACCCCTCCACTTT.

The chain couples TRBV30 to TRBJ2-1; D unresolved. There are 14 residues in the CDR3. Trimming removed 0 bases at V and 0 bases at J, with 6 bases between. From germline, CDR1 is GTSNPN and CDR2 SVGIG (reference sequence). CDR3 loop: CAWSVPYSYNEQFF. Here the CDR3 DNA reads TGTGCCTGGAGTGTTCCCTACTCCTACAATGAGCAGTTCTTC.

This clone has only a few counts. J is TRBJ1-4 and V is TRBV28; D perhaps matches TRBD1 (6 bases). CDR3 length: 14 residues. V gave up 6 bases and J gave up 4 bases, with 12 bases separating them. Germline V gene sequence: CDR1 MDHEN, CDR2 SYDVKM. CDR3 DNA sequence: TGTGCCAGCAGCTTAACAGGGAATAATGAAAAACTGTTTTTT. Translation: CASSLTGNNEKLFF.

The chain links TRBV29-1 to TRBJ2-7; tentatively, D is TRBD1 or TRBD2 (5 bases each). CDR3 length: 12 residues. The V and J ends lost 7 bases and 4 bases respectively, with 14 bases between them. Germline lookup yields CDR1 SQVTM and CDR2 ANQGSEA. The DNA of the CDR3 is TGCAGCGCGGGACGGACGGTATACGAGCAGTACTTC. It is translated as CSAGRTVYEQYF.

V usage is TRBV4-1 and J usage is TRBJ2-2, with TRBD2 identical over 9 bases. Trimming cost V 2 bases and J 7 bases; bases outside gene matches: 11. The CDR3 extends over 17 amino acids. The germline gives CDR1 MGHRA, CDR2 YSYEKL. The CDR3: CASSQQGSGGQNGELFF. In nucleotides, the CDR3 is TGCGCCAGCAGCCAACAGGGTAGCGGGGGACAAAACGGGGAGCTGTTTTTT.

The V call is TRBV4-1, the J call TRBJ1-6; a possible D gene is TRBD1 (5 bases). The V and J ends lost 0 bases and 12 bases respectively, with 12 bases between them. CDR3 length: 14 amino acids. Per the germline V gene, CDR1 is MGHRA and CDR2 is YSYEKL. The chain's CDR3 is CASSQEGEGKPLHF. The CDR3 region has the DNA TGCGCCAGCAGCCAAGAGGGGGAGGGAAAACCCCTCCACTTT.

This clone was found once. The identical CDR3 is also encoded by other nucleotide sequences in the sample. Here the CDR3 reads CASSLSLTSTDTQYF. CDR3 nucleotide sequence: TGTGCCAGCAGTTTAAGCCTTACTAGCACAGATACGCAGTATTTT. The rearrangement uses TRBV27 and TRBJ2-3; D not resolved. The germline gives CDR1 MNHEY, CDR2 SMNVEV (reference sequence). V was cut by 2 bases and J by 0 bases, with 9 bases left in between. The CDR3 contains 15 residues.

The chain employs TRBV27 and TRBJ1-1, with D perhaps matching TRBD1 (5 bases). Trimming cost V 9 bases and J 4 bases, with 18 bases left between them. The CDR3 spans 14 residues. The germline V gene encodes CDR1 MNHEY and CDR2 SMNVEV (reference sequence). CDR3 region: CASGFLGGFTEAFF. The CDR3 DNA reads TGTGCCAGTGGGTTTCTCGGGGGATTCACTGAAGCTTTCTTT.